These 32 T cell receptor beta chains came from one sample sequenced in a study of spatial heterogeneity in lung cancer. Each CDR3 protein is one row after TCRdb ran MiXCR on the 5' RACE reads. The data contain some 120,000 distinct CDR3 sequences, more than 9% of them singletons. The time point was: blood at routine non-recurrence follow-up after resection. Extraction of whole RNA from tumor, nontumor lung or frozen PBMC preceded unsorted sequencing. Sequences were derived from PBMCs, sampled at follow-up. The receptors were sampled from a male donor with early-stage non-small cell lung cancer.

This chain joins TRBV5-6 and TRBJ1-5; D is undetermined. Trimming removed 0 bases at V and 5 bases at J, with 12 bases between. Germline V gene lookup returns CDR1 SGHDT and CDR2 YYEEEE. There are 15 residues in the CDR3. The CDR3 sequence: CASSLGYTTYQPQHF. The CDR3 bases are TGTGCCAGCAGCTTGGGATACACTACTTATCAGCCCCAGCATTTT.

The V and J genes are TRBV20-1 and TRBJ2-6; no firm D call. CDR3 length equals 15 residues. Germline CDR1 DFQATT, CDR2 SNEGSKA (reference sequence). V shed 1 base and J shed 0 bases, with 7 bases lying between them. The CDR3 DNA is TGCAGTGCTAGAGTCGAAGGCTCTGGGGCCAACGTCCTGACTTTC. Protein sequence: CSARVEGSGANVLTF.

The rearrangement joins TRBV6-2 or TRBV6-3 to TRBJ1-6; TRBD1 agrees at 10 bases. V shed 8 bases and J 0 bases; nucleotides not matched to a gene: 7. Per germline, CDR1 MNHEY and CDR2 SVGEGT. This CDR3 contains 17 residues. The CDR3, as DNA: TGTGCCAGCGCAACCGGGACAGGGGTCTCCTATAATTCACCCCTCCACTTT. Translated, it gives CASATGTGVSYNSPLHF.

This sequence joins TRBV29-1 and TRBJ1-4; D remains ambiguous. Trimming removed 1 base from V and 11 bases from J, with 26 bases in between. CDR3 length equals 17 residues. The V gene's germline CDR1 is SQVTM and CDR2 ANQGSEA. The CDR3 is CSVEVGRGGLAARKLFF. The DNA of the CDR3 is TGCAGCGTTGAAGTCGGACGAGGAGGGTTGGCAGCCCGGAAACTGTTTTTT.

The J gene is TRBJ2-2, the V gene TRBV6-1, with D possibly TRBD1 on 6 matching bases. CDR1 MNHNS and CDR2 SASEGT come from the germline V gene. The CDR3 has 17 amino acids. Deletions cut 7 bases from V and 8 bases from J, with 26 bases between. The CDR3 sequence: CASIAPGTKTGRGELFF. The CDR3 coding sequence is TGTGCCAGCATTGCACCAGGGACAAAGACAGGACGGGGGGAGCTGTTTTTT.

The V call is TRBV7-6, the J call TRBJ1-6; perhaps TRBD1 as D (6 bases). Deletions cut 0 bases from V and 9 bases from J, with 15 bases between. Per the germline V gene, CDR1 is SGHVS and CDR2 is FNYEAQ. The CDR3 is made up of 16 amino acids. Written as DNA, the CDR3 is TGTGCCAGCAGCTTAGCTACAGGGAGTCAAGGTTCACCCCTCCACTTT. Its protein is CASSLATGSQGSPLHF.

Concerning this clonotype itself: The junction departs from germline at one end; a sequencing error may be responsible. V gene TRBV20-1 combines with J gene TRBJ2-1; TRBD1 aligns across 7 bases. The V gene's germline CDR1 is DFQATT and CDR2 SNEGSKA (reference sequence). The CDR3 runs to 14 residues. CDR3 coding DNA: TGCAGTGCCAGAGACAGGGTGTCCTACAATGAGCAGTTCTTC. It yields the protein CSARDRVSYNEQFF.

This clonotype has at least ten counts. This chain uses TRBV20-1 with TRBJ2-3; 12 positions match TRBD2. After removal of 2 bases from V and 3 bases from J, the junction contained 9 bases not matched to a gene. This CDR3 is 17 amino acids long. Germline V gene data show CDR1 as DFQATT and CDR2 as SNEGSKA (reference sequence). The CDR3 protein is CSARRSSGGAGTDTQYF. In nucleotides, the CDR3 is TGCAGTGCTAGAAGGTCTAGCGGGGGGGCCGGTACAGATACGCAGTATTTT.

This clonotype was found a few times. The chain uses TRBV11-2 and TRBJ1-3; D not certain. Trimming shortened V by 2 bases and J by 2 bases, and 7 bases separated the two germline ends. CDR1 is SGHAT, CDR2 FQNNGV, per germline. The CDR3 is 14 residues long. Here the CDR3 reads CASSLSPTGNTIYF. The CDR3 DNA reads as TGTGCCAGCAGCTTAAGTCCCACTGGAAACACCATATATTTT.

V and J are TRBV28 and TRBJ2-1; 10 nucleotides align to TRBD1. The CDR3 covers 15 residues. Trimming took 6 bases from V and 7 from J; bases not matched to a gene: 9. Germline loops: CDR1 MDHEN, CDR2 SYDVKM. The DNA for the CDR3 is TGTGCCAGCAGCCCGCCGGGACAGGGGACGAATGAGCAGTTCTTC. As protein: CASSPPGQGTNEQFF.

This clonotype was seen a few times. This rearrangement joins TRBV20-1 to TRBJ2-2; D unresolved. Germline CDR1 reads DFQATT; CDR2 reads SNEGSKA (reference sequence). The V end was cut by 5 bases, the J end by 7 bases, with 8 bases between. The CDR3 length is 11 residues. CDR3 sequence: CSAPRNGELFF. CDR3 nucleotide sequence: TGCAGTGCTCCCAGAAACGGGGAGCTGTTTTTT.

This clonotype has a count of ten or more. The J gene is TRBJ2-7, the V gene TRBV7-9; TRBD1 might be the D (6 bases). The germline gives CDR1 SEHNR, CDR2 FQNEAQ (reference sequence). CDR3 length: 13 amino acids. With 5 bases removed from V and 5 bases from J, the gap between germline ends came to 13 bases. CDR3 nucleotide sequence: TGTGCCAGCAGCGAAGGGACAACCAACGAGCAGTACTTC. Translated, it gives CASSEGTTNEQYF.

This clonotype was counted ten times or more. This sequence joins TRBV7-6 and TRBJ1-2; TRBD1 aligns across 10 bases. The CDR3 length is 18 residues. J gave up 2 bases and V 5 bases, and 14 bases lay outside the gene matches. Germline V gene data show CDR1 as SGHVS and CDR2 as FNYEAQ. The CDR3 reads CASSPRPGTGDPNYGYTF. Here the CDR3 DNA reads TGTGCCAGCAGCCCCCGACCCGGGACAGGGGATCCCAACTATGGCTACACCTTC.

The rearrangement joins TRBV6-5 to TRBJ2-3, with TRBD2 matching over 14 bases. There are 16 residues in the CDR3. Germline CDR1 MNHEY, CDR2 SVGAGI. J lost 0 bases, V lost 8 bases, and 4 bases had no gene match. The CDR3 loop is CASRLAGGSSTDTQYF. DNA for the CDR3: TGTGCCAGCCGACTAGCGGGGGGGTCAAGCACAGATACGCAGTATTTT.

This clonotype was seen a few times. The rearrangement joins TRBV7-9 to TRBJ1-1; D remains ambiguous. The CDR3 spans 15 residues. The V end was cut by 0 bases, the J end by 3 bases, with 11 bases between. Germline loops: CDR1 SEHNR, CDR2 FQNEAQ (reference sequence). The CDR3 DNA sequence: TGTGCCAGCAGCTTAGCGGGAGGGCGGTACACTGAAGCTTTCTTT. Amino acids: CASSLAGGRYTEAFF. Full variable domain (outside the CDR3, taken from reference TRBV7-9 and TRBJ1-1): DTGVSQNPRHKITKRGQNVTFRCDPISEHNRLYWYRQTLGQGPEFLTYFQNEAQLEKSRLLSDRFSAERPKGSFSTLEIQRTEQGDSAMYLCASSLAGGRYTEAFFGQGTRLTVV.

The chain joins TRBV6-2 or TRBV6-3 to TRBJ2-6, with D unresolved. The germline gives CDR1 MNHEY, CDR2 SVGEGT. This CDR3 has 16 residues. The V end lost 3 bases, the J end lost 1 base, and 10 bases lay between the germline ends. CDR3 residues: CASSYSSGSGANVLTF. The DNA of the CDR3 is TGTGCCAGCAGTTATTCCTCAGGTTCTGGGGCCAACGTCCTGACTTTC.

This clonotype was counted ten times or more. This rearrangement joins TRBV7-2 to TRBJ2-2, with a weak D call TRBD2 (6 bases). Germline V gene lookup returns CDR1 SGHTA and CDR2 FQGNSA. Trimming cost V 4 bases and J 2 bases, with 11 bases left between them. This CDR3 is 15 amino acids long. The CDR3 loop is CASSSGTPNTGELFF. The CDR3 nucleotides are TGTGCCAGCAGCTCCGGGACTCCAAACACCGGGGAGCTGTTTTTT.

In its sample, this clonotype was seen a few times. V and J are TRBV11-2 and TRBJ2-1; D not resolved. V shed 4 bases and J shed 5 bases, with 3 bases lying between them. CDR1 and CDR2 (germline): SGHAT, FQNNGV. The CDR3 contains 11 residues. CDR3 nucleotides: TGTGCCAGCAGCTCGGACAATGAGCAGTTCTTC. Amino acid sequence: CASSSDNEQFF.

This clonotype was recorded a few times. The chain carries TRBV3-2 and TRBJ2-3; the listed D gene, TRBD1, was not tested against the DNA. TRBV3-2 is reported as a pseudogene. The CDR3 is 17 residues long. In DNA form, the CDR3 reads TGTGCCAGCAGCCCTTCGTCGGGCAGGGGGCGCACAGATACGCAGTATTTT. Amino acids: CASSPSSGRGRTDTQYF.

Concerning this clonotype: One end of the junction does not line up with germline, which may come from a read error. The rearrangement uses TRBV7-7 and TRBJ2-3, with a weak D call TRBD2 (5 bases). The CDR3 spans 14 residues. The germline V gene has CDR1 SSHAT and CDR2 FNYEAQ (reference sequence). The CDR3 nucleotides read TGTGCTAGCAGCCCCTCCGGATCGGGGGATACGCAGTATTTT. Translated: CASSPSGSGDTQYF.

This clonotype was found a few times. This rearrangement joins TRBV5-1 to TRBJ2-3; either TRBD1 or TRBD2 may fit D (5 bases each). The germline V and J ends were trimmed by 1 base and 0 bases, with 15 bases remaining between them. CDR3 length equals 17 residues. Germline CDR1 SGHRS, CDR2 YFSETQ. The chain's CDR3 is CASSLTIGTISTDTQYF. The CDR3 nucleotides are TGCGCCAGCAGCTTGACCATCGGGACCATTAGCACAGATACGCAGTATTTT.

This clonotype occurred many times. V gene TRBV29-1 combines with J gene TRBJ1-2; no reliable D call. The CDR3 extends over 12 amino acids. Trimming pared 4 bases from V and 7 bases from J, leaving 13 bases between. Per germline, CDR1 SQVTM and CDR2 ANQGSEA. The CDR3 sequence: CSVGVNLGGYTF. The CDR3 nucleotides are TGCAGCGTTGGGGTCAACTTGGGTGGCTACACCTTC.

The chain employs TRBV28 and TRBJ1-5; tentatively, D is TRBD1 (6 bases). V was pared by 4 bases and J by 3 bases, with 16 bases between. From germline, CDR1 is MDHEN and CDR2 SYDVKM. This CDR3 is built from 16 residues. The chain's CDR3 is CASSSNRAGYNQPQHF. The CDR3 DNA follows: TGTGCCAGCAGTTCTAACAGGGCGGGATACAATCAGCCCCAGCATTTT.

The chain couples TRBV4-2 to TRBJ2-1; 11 nucleotides agree with TRBD2. In germline, CDR1 is LGHNA, CDR2 YNFKEQ. There are 16 residues in the CDR3. V shed 0 bases, J shed 7 bases, and the junction held 5 bases outside the gene matches. The CDR3 DNA reads as TGTGCCAGCAGCCAAGAACGAACTAGCGGGGGAAATGAGCAGTTCTTC. It encodes CASSQERTSGGNEQFF.

The V gene is TRBV6-1, the J gene TRBJ2-2; D is unresolved. The CDR3 extends over 16 amino acids. Trimming took off 2 bases at V and 4 bases at J, with 14 bases between the two ends. The germline CDR1 and CDR2 sequences are MNHNS and SASEGT. CDR3 in amino acids: CASSENQVLGTGELFF. The CDR3 DNA sequence: TGTGCCAGCAGTGAAAATCAGGTTCTGGGCACCGGGGAGCTGTTTTTT.

This sequence joins TRBV10-3 and TRBJ1-5, with D perhaps TRBD1 (6 bases). The germline V gene encodes CDR1 ENHRY and CDR2 SYGVKD. This CDR3 contains 16 residues. The germline V and J ends were trimmed by 4 bases and 6 bases, with 19 bases remaining between them. The CDR3 here is CAISGVGGKLGQPQHF. DNA for the CDR3: TGTGCCATCAGTGGAGTAGGGGGGAAATTGGGTCAGCCCCAGCATTTT.

This clonotype showed up just a few times. V usage is TRBV6-6 and J usage is TRBJ1-1; 7 nucleotides align to TRBD1. J lost 4 bases, V lost 6 bases, and 5 bases had no gene match. The length of the CDR3 is 13 residues. The germline V gene encodes CDR1 MNHNY and CDR2 SVGAGI (reference sequence). The CDR3 DNA sequence: TGTGCCAGCAGGAGGGGGCTTGGCACTGAAGCTTTCTTT. Amino acid sequence: CASRRGLGTEAFF.

The sample holds many counts of this clonotype. The chain carries TRBV9 and TRBJ1-2; D unresolved. The CDR3 is 15 residues long. The germline V gene has CDR1 SGDLS and CDR2 YYNGEE. V was shortened by 0 bases and J by 6 bases, with 15 bases between the two germline ends. The CDR3 is CASSVGGSHPHGYTF. DNA for the CDR3: TGTGCCAGCAGCGTAGGTGGCAGCCATCCGCATGGCTACACCTTC.

This clonotype turned up a few times. This sequence joins TRBV4-3 and TRBJ2-7; no clear D gene. CDR1 LGHNA and CDR2 YSLEER come from the germline V gene. The CDR3 length is 15 residues. V was shortened by 0 bases and J by 0 bases, with 9 bases between the two germline ends. CDR3 sequence: CASSQESLSSYEQYF. As DNA, the CDR3 is TGCGCCAGCAGCCAAGAGTCGCTAAGCTCCTACGAGCAGTACTTC.

This clonotype was picked up many times. The chain joins TRBV29-1 to TRBJ2-1, with D tentatively TRBD1 or TRBD2 (6 bases each). V was cut by 8 bases and J by 9 bases, with 17 bases left in between. The V gene's germline CDR1 is SQVTM and CDR2 ANQGSEA. The CDR3 sequence is 12 residues long. The CDR3 DNA reads as TGCAGCCACTGGGGGGCCCCTAGTGAGCAGTTCTTC. This gives the protein CSHWGAPSEQFF.

This clonotype was seen ten or more times. J is TRBJ2-5 and V is TRBV5-1, with D perhaps TRBD1 or TRBD2 (5 bases each). V lost 4 bases and J lost 5, with 21 bases in between. This CDR3 is built from 16 residues. Germline-derived CDR1 and CDR2 are SGHRS and YFSETQ. In DNA form, the CDR3 reads TGCGCCAGCAGCGCGGGCCTGTTGGGGGTAGAGGAGACCCAGTACTTC. Translated, it gives CASSAGLLGVEETQYF.

The CDR3 sequence is CATSREGGVGQPQHF. Written as DNA, the CDR3 is TGTGCCACCAGCAGAGAAGGGGGAGTAGGCCAGCCCCAGCATTTT. This sequence joins TRBV15 and TRBJ1-5; perhaps TRBD1 as D (6 bases). V lost 0 bases and J 7 bases, leaving 13 bases between the germline ends. Germline V gene lookup returns CDR1 LNHNV and CDR2 YYDKDF (reference sequence). The length of the CDR3 is 15 residues.